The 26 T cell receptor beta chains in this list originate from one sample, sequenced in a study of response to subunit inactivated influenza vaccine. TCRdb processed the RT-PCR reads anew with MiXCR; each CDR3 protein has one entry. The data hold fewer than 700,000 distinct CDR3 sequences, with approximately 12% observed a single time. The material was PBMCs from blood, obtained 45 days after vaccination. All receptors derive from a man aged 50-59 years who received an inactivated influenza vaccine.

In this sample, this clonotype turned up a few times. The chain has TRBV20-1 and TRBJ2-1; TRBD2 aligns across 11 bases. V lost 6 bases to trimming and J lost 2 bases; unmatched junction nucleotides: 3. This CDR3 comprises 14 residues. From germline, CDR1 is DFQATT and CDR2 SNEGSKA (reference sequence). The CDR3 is CSAPTSGAYNEQFF. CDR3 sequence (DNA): TGCAGTGCACCGACTAGCGGGGCCTACAATGAGCAGTTCTTC.

CDR3 DNA sequence: TGTGCCAGCAGCCAAGGATCGAGCGGGGGGAAGTACGAGCAGTACTTC. Encoded protein: CASSQGSSGGKYEQYF. The V and J genes are TRBV4-2 and TRBJ2-7; TRBD2 matches 9 bases. In germline, CDR1 is LGHNA, CDR2 YNFKEQ. V trimming: 1 base; J trimming: 4 bases; junction bases outside the gene matches: 8. CDR3 length equals 16 residues.

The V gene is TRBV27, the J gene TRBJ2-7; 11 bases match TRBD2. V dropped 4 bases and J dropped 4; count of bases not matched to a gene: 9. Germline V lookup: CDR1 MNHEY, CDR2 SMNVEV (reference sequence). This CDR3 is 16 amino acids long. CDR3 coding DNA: TGTGCCAGCAGTTCCCTTACTAGCGGGAGTGTGTACGAGCAGTACTTC. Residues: CASSSLTSGSVYEQYF.

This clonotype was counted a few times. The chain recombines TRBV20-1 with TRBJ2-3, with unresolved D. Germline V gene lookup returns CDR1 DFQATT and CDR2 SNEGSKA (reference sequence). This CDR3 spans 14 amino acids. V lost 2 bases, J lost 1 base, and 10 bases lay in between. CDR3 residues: CSARLAMGTDTQYF. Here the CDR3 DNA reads TGCAGTGCTAGATTGGCGATGGGCACAGATACGCAGTATTTT.

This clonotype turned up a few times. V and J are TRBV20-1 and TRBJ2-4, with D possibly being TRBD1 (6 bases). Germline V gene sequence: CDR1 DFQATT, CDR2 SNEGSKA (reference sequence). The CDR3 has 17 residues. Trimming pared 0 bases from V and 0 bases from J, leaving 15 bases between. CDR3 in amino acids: CSARDRVTGLAKNIQYF. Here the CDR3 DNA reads TGCAGTGCTAGAGATCGAGTCACAGGGCTAGCCAAAAACATTCAGTACTTC.

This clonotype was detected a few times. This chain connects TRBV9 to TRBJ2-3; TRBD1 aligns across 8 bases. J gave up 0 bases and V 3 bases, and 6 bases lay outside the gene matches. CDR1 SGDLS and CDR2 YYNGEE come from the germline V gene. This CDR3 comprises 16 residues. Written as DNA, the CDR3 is TGTGCCAGCAGCGCGACAGGGGTTCGGAGCACAGATACGCAGTATTTT. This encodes CASSATGVRSTDTQYF.

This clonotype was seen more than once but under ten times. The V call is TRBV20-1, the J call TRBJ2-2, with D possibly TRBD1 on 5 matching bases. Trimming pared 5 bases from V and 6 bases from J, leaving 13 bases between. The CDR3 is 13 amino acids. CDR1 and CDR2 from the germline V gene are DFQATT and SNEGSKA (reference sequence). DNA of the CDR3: TGCAGTGCTCCCGAACCAGGGTCCGGGGAGCTGTTTTTT. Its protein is CSAPEPGSGELFF.

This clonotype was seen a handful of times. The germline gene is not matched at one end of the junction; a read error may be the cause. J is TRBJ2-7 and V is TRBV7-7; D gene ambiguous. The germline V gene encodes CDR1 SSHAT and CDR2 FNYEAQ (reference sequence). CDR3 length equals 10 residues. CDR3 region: CASSWGEQYF. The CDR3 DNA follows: TGTGCTAGCAGCTGGGGCGAGCAGTACTTC.

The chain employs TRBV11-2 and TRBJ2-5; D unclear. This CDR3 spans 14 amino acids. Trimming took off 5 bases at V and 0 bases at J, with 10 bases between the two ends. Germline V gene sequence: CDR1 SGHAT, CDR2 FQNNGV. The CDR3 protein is CASSPQSHQETQYF. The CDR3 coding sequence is TGTGCCAGCAGCCCACAGAGTCACCAAGAGACCCAGTACTTC.

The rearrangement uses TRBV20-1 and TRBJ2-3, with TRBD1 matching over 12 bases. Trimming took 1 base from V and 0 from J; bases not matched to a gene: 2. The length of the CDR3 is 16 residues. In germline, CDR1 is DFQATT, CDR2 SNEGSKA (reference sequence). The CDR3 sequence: CSARGGTGGSTDTQYF. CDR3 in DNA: TGCAGTGCTAGAGGGGGGACAGGGGGCAGCACAGATACGCAGTATTTT.

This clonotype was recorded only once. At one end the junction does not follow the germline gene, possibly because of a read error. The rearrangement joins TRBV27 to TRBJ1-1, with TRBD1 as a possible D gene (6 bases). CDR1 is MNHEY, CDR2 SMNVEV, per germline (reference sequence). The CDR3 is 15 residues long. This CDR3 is CASSLSQGMNTEALF. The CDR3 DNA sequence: TGTGCCAGCAGTTTATCGCAGGGGATGAACACTGAAGCTTTATTT.

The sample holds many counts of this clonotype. The CDR3 DNA follows: TGTGCCAGCAGGGACTCCCCTGGAAACACCATATATTTT. Its translation is CASRDSPGNTIYF. This rearrangement joins TRBV4-2 to TRBJ1-3, with D unclear. This CDR3 contains 13 residues. The V end was cut by 6 bases, the J end by 2 bases, with 8 bases between. The germline V gene has CDR1 LGHNA and CDR2 YNFKEQ.

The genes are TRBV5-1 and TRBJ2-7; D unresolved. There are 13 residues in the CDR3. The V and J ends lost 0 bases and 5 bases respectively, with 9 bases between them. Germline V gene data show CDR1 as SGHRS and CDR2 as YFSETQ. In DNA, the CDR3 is TGCGCCAGCAGCTTGGCCGTATCGGACGAGCAGTACTTC. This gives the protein CASSLAVSDEQYF.

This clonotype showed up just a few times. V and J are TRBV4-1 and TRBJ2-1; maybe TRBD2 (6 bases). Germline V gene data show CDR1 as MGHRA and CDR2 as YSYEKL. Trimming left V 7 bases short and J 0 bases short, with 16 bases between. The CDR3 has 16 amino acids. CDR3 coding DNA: TGCGCCAGCAAAAGGGAGGAGGAGAACTCCTACAATGAGCAGTTCTTC. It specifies CASKREEENSYNEQFF.

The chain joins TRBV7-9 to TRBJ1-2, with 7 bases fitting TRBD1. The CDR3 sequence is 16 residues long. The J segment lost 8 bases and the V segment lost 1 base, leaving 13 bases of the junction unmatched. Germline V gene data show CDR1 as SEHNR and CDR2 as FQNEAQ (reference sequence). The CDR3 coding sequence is TGTGCCAGCAGCTTAGTCTTGGGGGACAGATCCGGCGGCTACACCTTC. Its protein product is CASSLVLGDRSGGYTF.

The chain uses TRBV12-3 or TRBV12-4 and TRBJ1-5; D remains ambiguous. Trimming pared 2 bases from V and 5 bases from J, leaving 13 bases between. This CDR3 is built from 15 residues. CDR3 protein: CASSLSKVGDQPQHF. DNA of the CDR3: TGTGCCAGCAGTTTAAGTAAGGTCGGCGATCAGCCCCAGCATTTT.

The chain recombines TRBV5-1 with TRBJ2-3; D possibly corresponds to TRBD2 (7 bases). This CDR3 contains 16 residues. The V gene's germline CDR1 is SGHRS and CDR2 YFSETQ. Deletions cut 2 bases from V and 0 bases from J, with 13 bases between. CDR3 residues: CASSFGGRSSTDTQYF. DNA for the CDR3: TGCGCCAGCAGCTTCGGGGGGCGATCTAGCACAGATACGCAGTATTTT. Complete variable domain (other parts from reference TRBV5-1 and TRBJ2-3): KAGVTQTPRYLIKTRGQQVTLSCSPISGHRSVSWYQQTPGQGLQFLFEYFSETQRNKGNFPGRFSGRQFSNSRSEMNVSTLELGDSALYLCASSFGGRSSTDTQYFGPGTRLTVL.

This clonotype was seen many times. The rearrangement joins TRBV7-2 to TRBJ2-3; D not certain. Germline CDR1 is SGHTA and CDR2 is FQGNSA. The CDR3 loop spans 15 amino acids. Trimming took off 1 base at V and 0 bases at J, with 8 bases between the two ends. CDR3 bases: TGTGCCAGCAGCTTAGGTGTTAGGAGCACAGATACGCAGTATTTT. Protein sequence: CASSLGVRSTDTQYF.

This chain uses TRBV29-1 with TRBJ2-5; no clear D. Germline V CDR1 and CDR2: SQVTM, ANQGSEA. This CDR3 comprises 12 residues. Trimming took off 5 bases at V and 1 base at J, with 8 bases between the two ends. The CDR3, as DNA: TGCAGCGTTAGTGGGATCCAAGAGACCCAGTACTTC. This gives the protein CSVSGIQETQYF.

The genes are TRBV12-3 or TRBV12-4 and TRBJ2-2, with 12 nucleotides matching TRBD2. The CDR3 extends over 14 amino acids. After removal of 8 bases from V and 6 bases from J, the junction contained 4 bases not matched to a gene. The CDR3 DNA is TGTGCCAGCGCCGGACTAGCGGGATCCGGGGAGCTGTTTTTT. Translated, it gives CASAGLAGSGELFF.

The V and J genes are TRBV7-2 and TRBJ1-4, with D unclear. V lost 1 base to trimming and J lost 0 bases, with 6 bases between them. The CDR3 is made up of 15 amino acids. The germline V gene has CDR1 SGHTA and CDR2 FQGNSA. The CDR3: CASSLVRTTNEKLFF. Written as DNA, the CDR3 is TGTGCCAGCAGCTTAGTCAGAACAACTAATGAAAAACTGTTTTTT.

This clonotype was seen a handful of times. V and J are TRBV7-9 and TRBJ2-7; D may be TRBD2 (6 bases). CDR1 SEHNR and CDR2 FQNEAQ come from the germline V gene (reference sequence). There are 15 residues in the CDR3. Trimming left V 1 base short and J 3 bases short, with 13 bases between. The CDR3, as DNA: TGTGCCAGCAGCTTAGATCAGGGAGGACTCTACGAGCAGTACTTC. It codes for CASSLDQGGLYEQYF.

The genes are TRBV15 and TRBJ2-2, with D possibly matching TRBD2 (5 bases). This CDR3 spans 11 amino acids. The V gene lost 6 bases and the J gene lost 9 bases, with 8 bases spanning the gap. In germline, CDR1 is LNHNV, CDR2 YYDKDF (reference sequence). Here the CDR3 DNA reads TGTGCCACCAGATCGGGAAGGGAGCTGTTTTTT. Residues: CATRSGRELFF.

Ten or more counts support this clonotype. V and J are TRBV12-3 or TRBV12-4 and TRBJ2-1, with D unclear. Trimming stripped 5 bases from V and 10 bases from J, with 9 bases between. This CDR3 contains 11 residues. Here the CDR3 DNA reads TGTGCCAGCAGTCCCGCAGGCGAGCAGTTCTTC. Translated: CASSPAGEQFF.

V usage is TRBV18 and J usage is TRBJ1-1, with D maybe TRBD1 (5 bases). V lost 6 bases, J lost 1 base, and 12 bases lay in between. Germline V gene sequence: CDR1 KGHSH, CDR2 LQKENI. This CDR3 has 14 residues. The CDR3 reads CASSSTASNTEAFF. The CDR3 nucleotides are TGTGCCAGCTCTTCGACAGCTTCGAACACTGAAGCTTTCTTT.

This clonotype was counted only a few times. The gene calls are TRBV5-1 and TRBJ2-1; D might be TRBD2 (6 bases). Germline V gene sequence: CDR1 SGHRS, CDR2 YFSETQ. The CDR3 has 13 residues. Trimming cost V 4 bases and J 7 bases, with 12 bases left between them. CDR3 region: CASSPGTVNEQFF. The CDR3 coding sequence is TGCGCCAGCAGCCCGGGGACTGTAAATGAGCAGTTCTTC.